What follows are 11 T cell receptor beta chains derived from one specimen sequenced in a study of cytomegalovirus exposure and HLA in healthy donors (dated by TCRdb to about 2017). Receptor libraries were prepared by the immunoSEQ multiplex PCR assay. A mixture of 60 forward primers for TCR Vbeta segments and 13 reverse primers for TCR Jbeta segments was used in the multiplex PCR. The source is immuneACCESS, and TCRdb retained only in-frame sequences with V and J called. Part of the clones is not carried over; for the studies checked, unresolved V genes explain less than half of this, and the remainder is unexplained. In this sample the table shows just under 80,000 clones, roughly four fifths of which occur a single time. Clones ranked in the top ten supply approximately 4.5% of the sample. Sequenced: PBMCs. The source of these receptors is a middle-aged man in good health and CMV-seronegative.

The CDR3 region has the DNA TGCAGTGCTACTAGGTCCGGGGAGCTGTTTTTT. This encodes CSATRSGELFF. The V call is TRBV20-1, the J call TRBJ2-2, with D hard to call. V lost 4 bases and J 6 bases, leaving 6 bases between the germline ends. The CDR3 runs 11 residues. Per the germline V gene, CDR1 is DFQATT and CDR2 is SNEGSKA (reference sequence).

The chain couples TRBV15 to TRBJ1-5; D unresolved. V was cut by 3 bases and J by 3 bases, with 9 bases left in between. The CDR3 is 14 residues long. Per germline, CDR1 LNHNV and CDR2 YYDKDF (reference sequence). This chain's CDR3 is CATSRTDYNQPQHF. The CDR3 nucleotides read TGTGCCACCAGCAGGACGGACTACAATCAGCCCCAGCATTTT.

The V call is TRBV7-9, the J call TRBJ2-7; 9 nucleotides align to TRBD1. Per the germline V gene, CDR1 is SEHNR and CDR2 is FQNEAQ (reference sequence). The CDR3 has 14 residues. V shed 5 bases, J shed 4 bases, and the junction held 6 bases outside the gene matches. The CDR3 nucleotides are TGTGCCAGCAGCCTCCGGACAGGGGATTACGAGCAGTACTTC. Translated, it gives CASSLRTGDYEQYF.

This clone was counted between two and nine times. The V call is TRBV5-4, the J call TRBJ2-1, with 10 nucleotides matching TRBD2. V was pared by 5 bases and J by 10 bases, with 9 bases of the junction left unmatched. Looked up from germline, CDR1 is SGHNT and CDR2 is YYREEE (reference sequence). The CDR3 covers 14 residues. The CDR3 DNA follows: TGTGCCAGCAGTGGGCTAGCGGGAGCTCGGGAGCAGTTCTTC. Protein sequence: CASSGLAGAREQFF. Variable domain in full (rest from reference TRBV5-4 and TRBJ2-1): ETGVTQSPTHLIKTRGQQVTLRCSSQSGHNTVSWYQQALGQGPQFIFQYYREEENGRGNFPPRFSGLQFPNYSSELNVNALELDDSALYLCASSGLAGAREQFFGPGTRLTVL.

The chain joins TRBV5-4 to TRBJ1-2; possible D gene TRBD1, 5 bases. Germline V gene sequence: CDR1 SGHNT, CDR2 YYREEE (reference sequence). CDR3 length: 14 amino acids. V was pared by 1 base and J by 3 bases, with 10 bases between. The CDR3 reads CASSLQGRDYGYTF. The CDR3 DNA follows: TGTGCCAGCAGCTTGCAGGGCAGGGACTATGGCTACACCTTC.

This clone showed up just once. The genes are TRBV28 and TRBJ1-5; D ambiguous. The CDR3 consists of 14 residues. Germline loops: CDR1 MDHEN, CDR2 SYDVKM. Trimming removed 3 bases from V and 3 bases from J, with 9 bases in between. The CDR3 bases are TGTGCCAGCAGTTTGCGGGCAGACAATCAGCCCCAGCATTTT. It translates to CASSLRADNQPQHF.

Turning to this clone: The germline gene is not matched at one end of the junction; a read error may be the cause. The rearrangement joins TRBV7-7 to TRBJ2-7; 7 bases map to TRBD2. This CDR3 comprises 15 residues. CDR1 SSHAT and CDR2 FNYEAQ come from the germline V gene (reference sequence). CDR3 nucleotides: TGTGCTAGCAGCGCTGCTAGCGGTATTGCCTACGAGCAGTACTTC. It translates to CASSAASGIAYEQYF.

The genes are TRBV5-5 and TRBJ2-7, with D unclear. The CDR3 runs to 15 residues. V was clipped by 0 bases and J by 0 bases, with 10 bases between them. CDR1 and CDR2 (germline): SGHKS, YYEKEE (reference sequence). The CDR3 reads CASSLVKNSSYEQYF. CDR3 nucleotides: TGTGCCAGCAGCTTGGTAAAAAACAGCTCCTACGAGCAGTACTTC.

J is TRBJ2-3 and V is TRBV6-6, with D maybe TRBD2 (6 bases). The CDR3 extends over 14 amino acids. Trimming removed 5 bases at V and 4 bases at J, with 13 bases between. Germline CDR1 is MNHNY and CDR2 is SVGAGI (reference sequence). DNA of the CDR3: TGTGCCAGCAGTACTAGCATTGACCCAGATACGCAGTATTTT. Protein: CASSTSIDPDTQYF.

This rearrangement joins TRBV5-1 to TRBJ2-7, with D possibly being TRBD2 (6 bases). The germline V gene encodes CDR1 SGHRS and CDR2 YFSETQ. This CDR3 is built from 16 residues. Trimming stripped 0 bases from V and 2 bases from J, with 15 bases between. The CDR3 sequence is CASSLATAGLPYEQYF. The CDR3 DNA sequence: TGCGCCAGCAGCTTGGCGACCGCGGGGCTACCCTACGAGCAGTACTTC.

About this clone: Other DNA sequences within the sample encode an identical CDR3. CDR3 sequence reads: CSVVGGSSYNEQFF. CDR3 nucleotide sequence: TGCAGCGTCGTCGGGGGTTCGTCCTACAATGAGCAGTTCTTC. J is TRBJ2-1 and V is TRBV29-1; TRBD2 might be the D (6 bases). Germline CDR1 SQVTM, CDR2 ANQGSEA. Trimming removed 6 bases from V and 1 base from J, with 13 bases in between. The length of the CDR3 is 14 residues.